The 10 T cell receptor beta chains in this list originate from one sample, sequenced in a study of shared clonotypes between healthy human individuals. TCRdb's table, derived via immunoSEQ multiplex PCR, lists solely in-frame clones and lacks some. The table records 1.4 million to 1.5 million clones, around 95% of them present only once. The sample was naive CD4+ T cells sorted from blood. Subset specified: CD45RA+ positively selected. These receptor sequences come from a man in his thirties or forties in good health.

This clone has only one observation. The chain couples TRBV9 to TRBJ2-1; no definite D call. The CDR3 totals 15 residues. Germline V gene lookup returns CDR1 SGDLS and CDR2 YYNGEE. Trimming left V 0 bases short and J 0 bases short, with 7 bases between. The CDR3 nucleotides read TGTGCCAGCAGCGTAGAACGGAACTCCTACAATGAGCAGTTCTTC. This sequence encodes CASSVERNSYNEQFF.

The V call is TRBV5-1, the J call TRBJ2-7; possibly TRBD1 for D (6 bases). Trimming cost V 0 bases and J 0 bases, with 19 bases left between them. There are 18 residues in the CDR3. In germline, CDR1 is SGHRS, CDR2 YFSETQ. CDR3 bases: TGCGCCAGCAGCTTGGATCTTAGTGGGGGCAGCCACTCCTACGAGCAGTACTTC. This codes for CASSLDLSGGSHSYEQYF. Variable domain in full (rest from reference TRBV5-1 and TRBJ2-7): KAGVTQTPRYLIKTRGQQVTLSCSPISGHRSVSWYQQTPGQGLQFLFEYFSETQRNKGNFPGRFSGRQFSNSRSEMNVSTLELGDSALYLCASSLDLSGGSHSYEQYFGPGTRLTVT.

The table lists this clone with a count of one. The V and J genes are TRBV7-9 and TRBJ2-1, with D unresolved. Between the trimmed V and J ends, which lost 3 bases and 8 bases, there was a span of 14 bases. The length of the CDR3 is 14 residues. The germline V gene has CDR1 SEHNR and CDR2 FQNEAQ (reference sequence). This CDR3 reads CASSFSIRGDEQFF. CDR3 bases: TGTGCCAGCAGCTTTTCCATCCGTGGCGATGAGCAGTTCTTC.

The CDR3: CASSQGQGRYQPQHF. DNA for the CDR3: TGTGCCAGCTCCCAGGGACAGGGAAGATATCAGCCCCAGCATTTT. The chain combines TRBV18 with TRBJ1-5, with 9 positions matching TRBD1. Per the germline V gene, CDR1 is KGHSH and CDR2 is LQKENI. The V gene end was trimmed by 6 bases and the J gene end by 5 bases; junction bases not matched to a gene: 8. The CDR3 is 15 residues long. The entire variable domain, with the rest obtained from reference TRBV18 and TRBJ1-5, is as follows: NAGVMQNPRHLVRRRGQEARLRCSPMKGHSHVYWYRQLPEEGLKFMVYLQKENIIDESGMPKERFSAEFPKEGPSILRIQQVVRGDSAAYFCASSQGQGRYQPQHFGDGTRLSIL.

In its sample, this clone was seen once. CDR3 DNA: TGCGCCAGCAGCTTGGGACTAGCGGGGGGTCACGAGACCCAGTACTTC. This translates into CASSLGLAGGHETQYF. This chain joins TRBV5-1 and TRBJ2-5; 13 bases agree with TRBD2. This CDR3 has 16 amino acids. Germline lookup yields CDR1 SGHRS and CDR2 YFSETQ. Losses at the gene ends were 0 bases for V and 5 bases for J; bases not matched to a gene: 4. The variable domain in full, completed from reference TRBV5-1 and TRBJ2-5, reads KAGVTQTPRYLIKTRGQQVTLSCSPISGHRSVSWYQQTPGQGLQFLFEYFSETQRNKGNFPGRFSGRQFSNSRSEMNVSTLELGDSALYLCASSLGLAGGHETQYFGPGTRLLVL.

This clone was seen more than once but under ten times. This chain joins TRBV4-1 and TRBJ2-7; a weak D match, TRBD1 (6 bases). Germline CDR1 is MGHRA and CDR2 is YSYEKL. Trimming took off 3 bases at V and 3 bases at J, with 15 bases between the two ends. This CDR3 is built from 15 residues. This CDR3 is CASSHQMGAGYEQYF. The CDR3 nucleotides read TGCGCCAGCAGCCACCAGATGGGGGCTGGCTACGAGCAGTACTTC.

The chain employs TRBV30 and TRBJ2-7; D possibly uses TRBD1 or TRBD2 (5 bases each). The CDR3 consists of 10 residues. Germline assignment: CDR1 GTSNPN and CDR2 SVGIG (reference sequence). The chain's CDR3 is CAASGLEQYF. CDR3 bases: TGTGCTGCATCGGGGCTCGAGCAGTACTTC.

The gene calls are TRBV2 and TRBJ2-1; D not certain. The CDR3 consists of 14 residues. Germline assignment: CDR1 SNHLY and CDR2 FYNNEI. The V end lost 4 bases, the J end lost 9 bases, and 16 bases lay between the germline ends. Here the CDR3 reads CASSGRERRSEQFF. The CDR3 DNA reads TGTGCCAGCAGTGGTAGGGAAAGGAGATCTGAGCAGTTCTTC.

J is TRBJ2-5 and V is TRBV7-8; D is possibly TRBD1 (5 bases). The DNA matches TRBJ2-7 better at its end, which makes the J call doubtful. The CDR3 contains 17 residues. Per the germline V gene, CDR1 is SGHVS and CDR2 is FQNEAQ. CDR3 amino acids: CASSLSLTGRSSYEQYF. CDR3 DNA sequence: TGTGCCAGCAGCTTATCCCTTACAGGCCGTAGCTCCTACGAGCAGTACTTC.

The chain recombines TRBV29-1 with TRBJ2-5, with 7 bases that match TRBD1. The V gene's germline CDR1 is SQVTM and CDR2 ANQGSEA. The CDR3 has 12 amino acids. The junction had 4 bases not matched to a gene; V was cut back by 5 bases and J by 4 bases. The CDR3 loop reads CSVITGVETQYF. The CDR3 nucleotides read TGCAGCGTTATAACAGGGGTAGAGACCCAGTACTTC.